The 30 T cell receptor beta chains reported below all come from one sample, sequenced in a study of cytotoxic CD8 clonotypes in ibrutinib-treated CLL. The protocol was immunoSEQ multiplex PCR, while the TCRdb copy is restricted to in-frame clones and leaves out a portion. Seen here are 190,000 or so clones, over 60% observed once, and the top ten hold around an eighth. The specimen comprised PBMCs, sampled after 24 months of ibrutinib treatment. The receptors were gathered from a human donor with chronic lymphocytic leukemia.

This clone was counted between two and nine times. The chain joins TRBV19 to TRBJ2-3; D call uncertain. The CDR3 is 13 residues long. V was cut by 5 bases and J by 0 bases, with 6 bases left in between. Per germline, CDR1 LNHDA and CDR2 SQIVND (reference sequence). The DNA of the CDR3 is TGTGCCAGTAGTGTCGGCAGCACAGATACGCAGTATTTT. This sequence encodes CASSVGSTDTQYF.

The genes are TRBV5-1 and TRBJ1-1; D is unresolved. This CDR3 comprises 14 residues. Germline V gene lookup returns CDR1 SGHRS and CDR2 YFSETQ. Trimming left V 6 bases short and J 0 bases short, with 12 bases between. The CDR3: CASMNNPMNTEAFF. The CDR3 nucleotides are TGCGCCAGCATGAACAACCCAATGAACACTGAAGCTTTCTTT.

V and J are TRBV5-1 and TRBJ1-1, with TRBD1 matching 9 bases. The germline V gene has CDR1 SGHRS and CDR2 YFSETQ. The CDR3 contains 15 residues. V trimming: 7 bases; J trimming: 2 bases; junction bases outside the gene matches: 9. This chain's CDR3 is CASRIGGQGNTEAFF. The CDR3 nucleotides are TGCGCCAGCCGGATCGGGGGACAGGGCAACACTGAAGCTTTCTTT.

The chain recombines TRBV18 with TRBJ2-6; no clear D. The CDR3 has 15 residues. Per germline, CDR1 KGHSH and CDR2 LQKENI. V was clipped by 1 base and J by 1 base, with 5 bases between them. Here the CDR3 DNA reads TGTGCCAGCTCACCACTGGGTTCTGGGGCCAACGTCCTGACTTTC. It specifies CASSPLGSGANVLTF.

This clone came up a few times. V usage is TRBV29-1 and J usage is TRBJ2-1; no definite D call. With 7 bases removed from V and 7 bases from J, the gap between germline ends came to 11 bases. Germline-derived CDR1 and CDR2 are SQVTM and ANQGSEA. This CDR3 comprises 11 residues. CDR3 in DNA: TGCAGCGCCCACCCTGGGAATGAGCAGTTCTTC. Translating gives CSAHPGNEQFF.

J is TRBJ2-7 and V is TRBV13; 10 bases match TRBD2. The CDR3 loop spans 14 amino acids. The junction had 4 bases not matched to a gene; V was cut back by 4 bases and J by 4 bases. Germline V CDR1 and CDR2: PRHDT, FYEKMQ (reference sequence). CDR3 sequence reads: CASSYLTSGYEQYF. CDR3 sequence (DNA): TGTGCCAGCAGCTATTTGACTAGCGGGTACGAGCAGTACTTC.

This chain uses TRBV4-2 with TRBJ2-2; TRBD2 agrees at 10 bases. This CDR3 has 18 amino acids. Unmatched junction bases numbered 8, after V lost 4 bases and J lost 0 bases. Germline V gene sequence: CDR1 LGHNA, CDR2 YNFKEQ. CDR3 nucleotides: TGTGCCAGCAGCCTCCCGGGACTAGCGTTCGCGAACACCGGGGAGCTGTTTTTT. Translation: CASSLPGLAFANTGELFF.

In this sample, this clone turned up once. This chain connects TRBV5-1 to TRBJ2-5; 9 positions match TRBD2. Trimming took 0 bases from V and 2 from J; bases not matched to a gene: 5. CDR1 is SGHRS and CDR2 is YFSETQ in the germline V gene. This CDR3 comprises 16 residues. DNA of the CDR3: TGCGCCAGCAGCTTGGCCGGGCTAGCGGGACAAGAGACCCAGTACTTC. Translating it yields CASSLAGLAGQETQYF.

The genes are TRBV11-3 and TRBJ1-5; 7 bases map to TRBD1. This CDR3 is 16 amino acids long. CDR1 SGHNT and CDR2 YENEEA come from the germline V gene. V shed 2 bases and J 1 base; nucleotides not matched to a gene: 5. The CDR3, as DNA: TGTGCCAGCAGCTTAAGGGACAGAAGGAGCAATCAGCCCCAGCATTTT. Its protein product is CASSLRDRRSNQPQHF.

As concerns this clone: Sequence at one end of the junction differs from germline and may be a read error. J is TRBJ1-1 and V is TRBV4-1; D may be TRBD1 (5 bases). Germline V CDR1 and CDR2: MGHRA, YSYEKL. The CDR3 has 12 amino acids. The CDR3, as DNA: TGCGCCAGCAGCCAAGATTGGGGACTCCTAACTTTT. Translating gives CASSQDWGLLTF.

The V and J genes are TRBV7-2 and TRBJ2-3, with 10 bases lining up with TRBD2. The CDR3 covers 15 residues. Losses at the gene ends were 1 base for V and 7 bases for J; bases not matched to a gene: 5. The V gene's germline CDR1 is SGHTA and CDR2 FQGNSA. This CDR3 reads CASSLELAGLNTQYF. In DNA, the CDR3 is TGTGCCAGCAGCTTAGAACTAGCGGGATTAAATACGCAGTATTTT.

This clone has only one observation. V and J are TRBV20-1 and TRBJ2-1; no firm D call. Germline V gene lookup returns CDR1 DFQATT and CDR2 SNEGSKA (reference sequence). Trimming stripped 5 bases from V and 9 bases from J, with 8 bases between. The CDR3 is 10 residues long. CDR3 DNA: TGCAGTGCTGAAGATAGTGAGCAGTTCTTC. It specifies CSAEDSEQFF.

This chain connects TRBV28 to TRBJ2-1, with D possibly matching TRBD2 (6 bases). The CDR3 spans 15 residues. Germline lookup yields CDR1 MDHEN and CDR2 SYDVKM. Deletions cut 10 bases from V and 2 bases from J, with 18 bases between. CDR3 nucleotide sequence: TGTGCCACCAAAGGACTACACCAAACCTACAATGAGCAGTTCTTC. As protein: CATKGLHQTYNEQFF.

V usage is TRBV29-1 and J usage is TRBJ2-7; TRBD1 matches 8 bases. CDR3 length: 11 residues. V dropped 6 bases and J dropped 6; count of bases not matched to a gene: 4. The germline V gene encodes CDR1 SQVTM and CDR2 ANQGSEA. CDR3 DNA sequence: TGCAGCGTGGACAGGGTTGGCGAGCAGTACTTC. It yields the protein CSVDRVGEQYF.

This clone has only a few counts. This chain connects TRBV29-1 to TRBJ2-7; possible D gene TRBD1, 6 bases. Trimming removed 7 bases from V and 5 bases from J, with 18 bases in between. CDR1 is SQVTM, CDR2 ANQGSEA, per germline. This CDR3 spans 13 amino acids. The CDR3 DNA reads as TGCAGCGCCGCCACAGGGTTTGGCGACGAGCAGTACTTC. Protein: CSAATGFGDEQYF.

The V call is TRBV2, the J call TRBJ2-7; 10 bases match TRBD1. V shed 4 bases and J 1 base; nucleotides not matched to a gene: 4. Germline V lookup: CDR1 SNHLY, CDR2 FYNNEI. The CDR3 has 15 residues. The CDR3 here is CASSGGTGVSYEQYF. DNA for the CDR3: TGTGCCAGCAGTGGAGGGACAGGGGTGTCCTACGAGCAGTACTTC.

This clone was observed a few times. The chain combines TRBV6-5 with TRBJ2-1; D is unresolved. V was pared by 2 bases and J by 3 bases, with 11 bases between. Germline V gene lookup returns CDR1 MNHEY and CDR2 SVGAGI. The CDR3 runs to 15 residues. In DNA form, the CDR3 reads TGTGCCAGCAGTTACGACCCCAACGTCTACAATGAGCAGTTCTTC. Its translation: CASSYDPNVYNEQFF.

A single count supports this clone. The junction departs from the called germline gene at one end, perhaps through a read error. The sample has other DNA sequences that encode this CDR3 too. The V and J genes are TRBV7-7 and TRBJ1-1, with D unclear. The CDR3 extends over 13 amino acids. CDR1 SSHAT and CDR2 FNYEAQ come from the germline V gene (reference sequence). CDR3 loop: CASSLDRNTEAFF. The CDR3 nucleotides are TGTGCTAGCAGCTTAGATAGGAACACTGAAGCTTTCTTT.

This clone has a single count. The chain uses TRBV7-8 and TRBJ2-1; the D gene is possibly TRBD2 (5 bases). The ends were cut back, 6 bases at V and 7 bases at J, with 10 bases in the middle. The germline CDR1 and CDR2 sequences are SGHVS and FQNEAQ. The CDR3 has 12 residues. The CDR3 here is CASRTGINEQFF. As DNA, the CDR3 is TGTGCCAGCAGGACCGGGATTAATGAGCAGTTCTTC.

V is TRBV30 and J is TRBJ1-2; D unclear. V was shortened by 1 base and J by 3 bases, with 9 bases between the two germline ends. The germline V gene has CDR1 GTSNPN and CDR2 SVGIG (reference sequence). The CDR3 has 13 residues. The CDR3 loop is CAWSAGSHYGYTF. The CDR3 nucleotides are TGTGCCTGGAGTGCCGGGAGCCACTATGGCTACACCTTC. Drawing the rest from reference TRBV30 and TRBJ1-2, the complete variable domain is SQTIHQWPATLVQPVGSPLSLECTVEGTSNPNLYWYRQAAGRGLQLLFYSVGIGQISSEVPQNLSASRPQDRQFILSSKKLLLSDSGFYLCAWSAGSHYGYTFGSGTRLTVV.

This chain connects TRBV7-2 to TRBJ2-7; D is unresolved. Germline lookup yields CDR1 SGHTA and CDR2 FQGNSA. The CDR3 extends over 15 amino acids. Trimming pared 1 base from V and 1 base from J, leaving 11 bases between. The CDR3 loop is CASSLGSGVSYEQYF. CDR3 nucleotides: TGTGCCAGCAGCTTAGGATCCGGTGTTTCCTACGAGCAGTACTTC.

The DNA for the CDR3 is TGTGCCAGCAGTGAAAGTAGGAGGGGGAATACTGAGCAGTTCTTC. Its protein product is CASSESRRGNTEQFF. The rearrangement links TRBV25-1 to TRBJ2-1; D assignment may be TRBD1 or TRBD2 (6 bases each). CDR3 size: 15 residues. Germline lookup yields CDR1 MGHDK and CDR2 SYGVNS. V was trimmed by 2 bases and J by 9 bases, leaving 17 bases between them.

The chain links TRBV2 to TRBJ1-2, with TRBD1 matching over 12 bases. Germline assignment: CDR1 SNHLY and CDR2 FYNNEI. The CDR3 contains 15 residues. V trimming: 7 bases; J trimming: 4 bases; junction bases outside the gene matches: 7. The CDR3 DNA is TGTGCCAGCACCCGGGGACAGGGGGCGACCTATGGCTACACCTTC. The encoded protein is CASTRGQGATYGYTF.

In its sample, this clone was seen a few times. V and J are TRBV30 and TRBJ1-1; no reliable D call. This CDR3 has 13 amino acids. Deletions cut 2 bases from V and 0 bases from J, with 7 bases between. Germline V gives CDR1 GTSNPN, CDR2 SVGIG (reference sequence). The CDR3 region is CAWSRRLNTEAFF. CDR3 sequence (DNA): TGTGCCTGGAGTCGCAGATTGAACACTGAAGCTTTCTTT.

This clone was observed a few times. The rearrangement joins TRBV7-2 to TRBJ2-1; TRBD2 is a possible D gene (6 bases). This CDR3 has 15 amino acids. Germline CDR1 is SGHTA and CDR2 is FQGNSA. V lost 1 base and J lost 1, with 8 bases in between. The CDR3 DNA reads TGTGCCAGCAGCTTAGAGGAGGGGTCCTACAATGAGCAGTTCTTC. Protein: CASSLEEGSYNEQFF.

V gene TRBV5-1 combines with J gene TRBJ2-1; TRBD1 matches at 7 bases. There are 14 residues in the CDR3. Trimming took 5 bases from V and 4 from J; bases not matched to a gene: 6. CDR1 is SGHRS, CDR2 YFSETQ, per germline. CDR3 in DNA: TGCGCCAGCAGACGGGACAGCGAATACAATGAGCAGTTCTTC. Protein: CASRRDSEYNEQFF. The full variable domain, in which reference TRBV5-1 and TRBJ2-1 provide the parts outside the CDR3, is KAGVTQTPRYLIKTRGQQVTLSCSPISGHRSVSWYQQTPGQGLQFLFEYFSETQRNKGNFPGRFSGRQFSNSRSEMNVSTLELGDSALYLCASRRDSEYNEQFFGPGTRLTVL.

The chain combines TRBV6-6 with TRBJ2-5, with D unresolved. There are 15 residues in the CDR3. Germline lookup yields CDR1 MNHNY and CDR2 SVGAGI (reference sequence). The V end was cut by 6 bases, the J end by 2 bases, with 16 bases between. CDR3 sequence (DNA): TGTGCCAGCAGAAACGCCGCAGGACCACAAGAGACCCAGTACTTC. This sequence encodes CASRNAAGPQETQYF.

J is TRBJ2-7 and V is TRBV7-9, with D perhaps matching TRBD1 (6 bases). This CDR3 has 14 amino acids. Trimming took 2 bases from V and 4 from J, leaving 12 bases between them. Germline V gene lookup returns CDR1 SEHNR and CDR2 FQNEAQ (reference sequence). This CDR3 is CASSLRGSQYEQYF. In DNA form, the CDR3 reads TGTGCCAGCAGCTTAAGGGGGAGTCAGTACGAGCAGTACTTC.

The chain couples TRBV5-1 to TRBJ2-3; D is undetermined. CDR3 length equals 16 residues. Germline lookup yields CDR1 SGHRS and CDR2 YFSETQ. The V gene lost 0 bases and the J gene lost 2 bases, with 13 bases spanning the gap. CDR3 loop: CASSLVVSRYTDTQYF. CDR3 coding DNA: TGCGCCAGCAGCTTGGTGGTTAGCAGATACACAGATACGCAGTATTTT.

The chain couples TRBV5-5 to TRBJ2-7, with D possibly being TRBD2 (5 bases). The length of the CDR3 is 15 residues. The V end lost 3 bases, the J end lost 3 bases, and 16 bases lay between the germline ends. The germline CDR1 and CDR2 sequences are SGHKS and YYEKEE (reference sequence). CDR3 nucleotide sequence: TGTGCCAGCAGCTGGGGAGCGAGCACAGACTACGAGCAGTACTTC. As protein: CASSWGASTDYEQYF.